The 5 T cell receptor beta chains below come from one sample, sequenced in a study of T cell repertoires in cytomegalovirus infection (dated by TCRdb to the late 2010s). The sample's treatment or condition, from its label and the paper: in vitro stimulation with specific CMV peptide epitopes to enrich CMV-specific T cells. For these receptors, no antigen is known. Data came from an Illumina HiSeq 1500. TCRdb ran its own pipeline on the public reads, namely fastp trimming at Q25 and MiXCR clone calling, and kept in-frame beta chains. Identical CDR3 protein sequences are pooled into one entry, listed with their most common genes and DNA. For this sample there are about 890,000 distinct CDR3 sequences; roughly 30% appear just once. The top ten clones comprise over 10% of the sample. The source was cultured CD8+ T cells from PBMCs, collected from culture after CMV antigen stimulation. All receptors derive from a human donor in good health (CMV status not recorded). Some clones in this sample may be carry-over from other donors' samples.

On this clonotype: A much larger clone lies a single base off, so this may be a read error. The chain combines TRBV4-1 with TRBJ1-5; D remains unclear. In germline, CDR1 is MGHRA, CDR2 YSYEKL. The CDR3 has 16 amino acids. The CDR3 loop is CANSPIEGRFNQPQHF. Here the CDR3 DNA reads TGCGCCAACAGCCCCATAGAAGGACGGTTTAATCAGCCCCAGCATTTT.

Of note for this clonotype: A clone one base away is much larger, so this may be a read error. V and J are TRBV27 and TRBJ1-5; D not certain. The CDR3 totals 16 residues. Per the germline V gene, CDR1 is MNHEY and CDR2 is SMNVEV (reference sequence). The CDR3: CASSVSGMRGNQPQHF. The CDR3 nucleotides are TGTGCCAGCAGTGTATCCGGGATGAGAGGCAATCAGCCCCAGCATTTT.

The table lists this clonotype with a few counts. The DNA of the CDR3 is TGTGCCAGCAGTGAACCTCAGCGACGCGAGCAGTACTTC. Translated, it gives CASSEPQRREQYF. J is TRBJ2-7 and V is TRBV6-1; no clear D. The CDR3 extends over 13 amino acids. Germline CDR1 and CDR2: MNHNS and SASEGT. V lost 2 bases and J lost 6, with 11 bases in between.

In this sample, this clonotype turned up a few times. CDR3 loop: CASEQGEGDYGYTF. The CDR3 DNA reads TGTGCCAGCGAGCAGGGTGAAGGAGACTATGGCTACACCTTC. This chain uses TRBV6-6 with TRBJ1-2; possibly TRBD1 for D (5 bases). The germline V gene encodes CDR1 MNHNY and CDR2 SVGAGI (reference sequence). The CDR3 is 14 amino acids. V was shortened by 8 bases and J by 3 bases, with 16 bases between the two germline ends.

The CDR3 region has the DNA TGTGCCAGCACCAGGGGGTGGGGGGGGACTGAAGCTTTCTTT. As protein: CASTRGWGGTEAFF. The chain recombines TRBV27 with TRBJ1-1, with TRBD1 matching over 7 bases. Unmatched junction bases numbered 10, after V lost 7 bases and J lost 5 bases. The CDR3 spans 14 residues. Germline V lookup: CDR1 MNHEY, CDR2 SMNVEV (reference sequence).